The next 32 T cell receptor beta chains were all read from a single sample in a study of tumor-infiltrating lymphocytes in primary liver carcinoma. The input was 450 to 500 ng total RNA; TCR beta cDNA was made from it with a constant-region primer. Libraries covering TCR beta were generated through three nested multiplex PCR rounds (using a slightly modified ARM-PCR). A C-beta reverse primer and TRBV1-TRBV30 forward primers served in each of the first two PCR rounds, at about 10 cycles apiece. Via MiXCR, TCRdb re-called the multiplex PCR reads, giving one row per CDR3 protein. The sample includes roughly 120,000 distinct CDR3 sequences, 55% to 75% of them seen just once. Extraction of RNA together with DNA used roughly 18-32 mg of unsorted bulk tissue. Sequences were obtained from liver tumor tissue from sampling region 3. Documented subset: tumor region T3, left-lateral pole. Receptors were obtained from a woman aged 55-69 years with primary liver carcinoma and hepatitis B virus infection.

This clonotype occurred many times. The chain is built from TRBV29-1 and TRBJ2-1; 11 bases align to TRBD2. Germline CDR1 reads SQVTM; CDR2 reads ANQGSEA. This CDR3 spans 14 amino acids. V lost 5 bases, J lost 9 bases, and 9 bases stayed unmatched. This CDR3 is CSVRASGRSGEQFF. CDR3 DNA: TGCAGCGTTCGTGCTAGCGGGAGGTCGGGTGAGCAGTTCTTC.

Details on this clonotype: A much larger clone lies a single base off, so this may be a read error. This rearrangement joins TRBV14 to TRBJ2-2; D ambiguous. The CDR3 totals 16 residues. V lost 1 base to trimming and J lost 10 bases, with 19 bases between them. CDR1 is SGHDN, CDR2 FVKESK, per germline. The CDR3, as DNA: TGTGCCAGCAGCCAAGGGGTAGGGCCCGGTTCCGTGGAGCTGTTTTTT. Translated: CASSQGVGPGSVELFF. Full variable domain (rest looked up from reference TRBV14 and TRBJ2-2): EAGVTQFPSHSVIEKGQTVTLRCDPISGHDNLYWYRRVMGKEIKFLLHFVKESKQDESGMPNNRFLAERTGGTYSTLKVQPAELEDSGVYFCASSQGVGPGSVELFFGEGSRLTVL.

Notes on this clonotype: Being one base from a much bigger clone, this may be a read error. This chain uses TRBV28 with TRBJ2-7, with 7 bases matching TRBD2. Trimming at V came to 4 bases and at J to 5 bases, leaving 8 bases not matched to a gene. CDR1 and CDR2 from the germline V gene are MDHEN and SYDVKM. The CDR3 is 14 residues long. The CDR3 loop reads CASSSLSGGDEQYF. The CDR3 bases are TGTGCCAGCAGTTCCTTATCGGGAGGAGACGAGCAGTACTTC.

This clonotype was found once. One junction end does not reproduce the germline sequence, and a read error may be involved. The J gene is TRBJ1-1, the V gene TRBV11-2; D is unresolved. Germline lookup yields CDR1 SGHAT and CDR2 FQNNGV. The length of the CDR3 is 15 residues. Written as DNA, the CDR3 is TGTGCCAGCGGCTTAGAACCCGGCCTGAACACTGAAGCTTTCTTT. Its protein is CASGLEPGLNTEAFF.

This clonotype is a singleton in its sample. Its ends do not fully match the called genes, so a read error is possible. V and J are TRBV30 and TRBJ2-5; 7 bases are a match to TRBD1. This CDR3 has 16 residues. Germline-derived CDR1 and CDR2 are GTSNPN and SVGIG (reference sequence). The CDR3 spells CAWRGGQSPVQETRYF. The CDR3 DNA sequence: TGTGCCTGGAGAGGGGGACAGTCTCCTGTCCAAGAGACCCGGTACTTC.

This clonotype has ten or more counts. This chain joins TRBV10-2 and TRBJ2-7; 10 positions match TRBD2. CDR3 size: 14 residues. CDR1 is WSHSY, CDR2 SAAADI, per germline. The J segment lost 2 bases and the V segment lost 4 bases, leaving 2 bases of the junction unmatched. The CDR3 region has the DNA TGCGCCAGCAGTGTAGCGGGAGGCGCCTACGAGCAGTACTTC. It specifies CASSVAGGAYEQYF.

A word on this clonotype: Germline and junction disagree at one end, which may indicate a read error. The chain carries TRBV7-9 and TRBJ1-4; D remains unclear. Germline assignment: CDR1 SEHNR and CDR2 FQNEAQ (reference sequence). The CDR3 runs 13 residues. CDR3: CASSSVQVEKPFF. CDR3 DNA sequence: TGTGCCAGCAGCAGTGTTCAGGTTGAAAAACCGTTTTTT.

A remark on this clonotype: It may be a read error: a sequence one base away is much more abundant. The V call is TRBV12-3 or TRBV12-4, the J call TRBJ2-7; TRBD1 aligns across 7 bases. This CDR3 contains 13 residues. Trimming at V came to 3 bases and at J to 3 bases, leaving 2 bases not matched to a gene. Here the CDR3 reads CASSLDRLYEQYF. The CDR3 DNA follows: TGTGCCAGCAGTTTGGACAGGCTCTACGAGCAGTACTTC.

About this clonotype itself: An end of the junction differs from the germline gene, which may be a read error. The chain couples TRBV11-3 to TRBJ2-1, with D tentatively TRBD1 (5 bases). There are 15 residues in the CDR3. CDR1 SGHNT and CDR2 YENEEA come from the germline V gene. CDR3 DNA sequence: TGTGCCAGCAGTTTAGGGGCCCAGGGCCGCAATGAGCAGTTCTTC. Translation: CASSLGAQGRNEQFF.

This clonotype was recorded at least ten times. The CDR3 sequence: CAWRAGTVGYTF. The CDR3 DNA is TGTGCCTGGAGAGCAGGGACGGTTGGCTACACCTTC. The chain recombines TRBV30 with TRBJ1-2; D perhaps matches TRBD1 (5 bases). V was cut by 3 bases and J by 7 bases, with 12 bases left in between. Germline CDR1 is GTSNPN and CDR2 is SVGIG (reference sequence). CDR3 length equals 12 residues.

The chain uses TRBV12-3 or TRBV12-4 and TRBJ2-5, with D perhaps assigned TRBD1 or TRBD2 (5 bases each). This CDR3 has 13 residues. Trimming pared 5 bases from V and 6 bases from J, leaving 13 bases between. The CDR3 region has the DNA TGTGCCAGCAGTCGGGGCGTAGGGAAGACCCAGTACTTC. It encodes CASSRGVGKTQYF.

J is TRBJ2-1 and V is TRBV28, with a possible D match to TRBD1 (5 bases). The V end lost 10 bases, the J end lost 7 bases, and 20 bases lay between the germline ends. The CDR3 loop spans 14 amino acids. The V gene's germline CDR1 is MDHEN and CDR2 SYDVKM. The CDR3 nucleotides read TGTGCCACCCTGCAGGGCAGCAACTATAATGAGCAGTTCTTC. It is translated as CATLQGSNYNEQFF.

To note about this clonotype: A single base separates this from a much larger clone, so it may be a read error. This rearrangement joins TRBV10-3 to TRBJ1-1; D call uncertain. The CDR3 is made up of 14 amino acids. Germline loops: CDR1 ENHRY, CDR2 SYGVKD. CDR3 protein: CATAMSTANTVAFF. In DNA form, the CDR3 reads TGTGCCACCGCTATGTCGACTGCGAACACTGTAGCTTTCTTT.

In regard to this clonotype: Sequence at one end of the junction differs from germline and may be a read error. The rearrangement links TRBV29-1 to TRBJ2-2, with D unclear. The CDR3 consists of 14 residues. The germline V gene encodes CDR1 SQVTM and CDR2 ANQGSEA. CDR3 amino acids: CSVVTQSNIGELFF. CDR3 DNA: TGCAGCGTCGTTACGCAGAGTAACATCGGGGAGCTGTTTTTT.

The table lists this clonotype with a count of one. A single base separates this from a much larger clone, so it may be a read error. The chain is built from TRBV11-2 and TRBJ1-5, with a possible D match to TRBD1 (6 bases). Per the germline V gene, CDR1 is SGHAT and CDR2 is FQNNGV. Trimming stripped 1 base from V and 1 base from J, with 14 bases between. This CDR3 is built from 17 residues. In DNA form, the CDR3 reads TGTGCCAGCAGCTTAGTAGAGGTAACAGGGAGCAATCAGCCCCAGCATTTT. Its translation: CASSLVEVTGSNQPQHF.

About this clonotype itself: An end of the junction does not agree with germline; a read error may underlie this. The chain recombines TRBV11-3 with TRBJ2-6, with D maybe TRBD1 (5 bases). Germline V gives CDR1 SGHNT, CDR2 YENEEA. The length of the CDR3 is 16 residues. In nucleotides, the CDR3 is TGTGCCAACAGCTCTGAAGGGGCGGATGGGGCCAACGTCCTGGCTTTC. Its translation: CANSSEGADGANVLAF.

This sequence joins TRBV6-6 and TRBJ1-2; TRBD1 might be the D (6 bases). The V and J ends lost 6 bases and 8 bases respectively, with 16 bases between them. Germline loops: CDR1 MNHNY, CDR2 SVGAGI (reference sequence). The CDR3 is 13 amino acids. The CDR3 bases are TGTGCCAGCAGATACCTGGGACAAGCCGGCTACACCTTC. Encoded protein: CASRYLGQAGYTF.

This clonotype has a single count. A read error is likely, as this CDR3 ends without the conserved phenylalanine or tryptophan. The DNA is left out, because the CDR3 cannot be placed on it with certainty; the CDR3 is given as TCRdb lists it. This rearrangement joins TRBV7-9 to TRBJ1-1; the table's D call, TRBD1, was not checked against the DNA. From its first to its last residue, the CDR3 has 13 amino acids. The germline gives CDR1 SEHNR, CDR2 FQNEAQ (reference sequence). CDR3: CANTIQGNTEVFL.

Regarding this clonotype: The CDR3 does not end in the conserved phenylalanine or tryptophan, so this is likely a read error. J is TRBJ1-2 and V is TRBV29-1; no clear D. Germline V gene data show CDR1 as SQVTM and CDR2 as ANQGSEA. The length of the CDR3 is 11 residues. The CDR3 protein is CCVDSMGSYTY. In DNA, the CDR3 is TGCTGCGTTGATTCCATGGGTAGCTACACCTAC.

In the case of this clonotype: The CDR3 end shows no conserved phenylalanine or tryptophan, and so a read error is likely. J is TRBJ2-1 and V is TRBV29-1; 8 bases map to TRBD1. The V gene's germline CDR1 is SQVTM and CDR2 ANQGSEA. The CDR3 runs 13 residues. V was clipped by 3 bases and J by 6 bases; unmatched bases: 4. The CDR3 DNA is TGCAGCGTTGAGGGGGACAGGAGCAATGAGCAGTTCTAT. The encoded protein is CSVEGDRSNEQFY.

This clonotype was counted at least ten times. The CDR3 is CASSREFNTEAFF. The CDR3 nucleotides are TGTGCCAGCAGCCGGGAGTTCAACACTGAAGCTTTCTTT. The chain joins TRBV5-5 to TRBJ1-1; no reliable D call. Germline values: CDR1 SGHKS, CDR2 YYEKEE (reference sequence). This CDR3 spans 13 amino acids. Trimming removed 4 bases from V and 2 bases from J, with 9 bases in between.

As concerns this clonotype: This may come from a read error, since a much larger clone is one base off. V usage is TRBV6-1 and J usage is TRBJ1-5, with D perhaps matching TRBD1 (6 bases). CDR1 is MNHNS, CDR2 SASEGT, per germline. The CDR3 has 14 residues. The CDR3 loop reads CANSTDRENQPQHF. The DNA of the CDR3 is TGTGCCAACAGTACGGACAGAGAGAATCAGCCCCAGCATTTT.

V gene TRBV6-6 combines with J gene TRBJ2-1; TRBD2 might be the D (7 bases). The CDR3 is made up of 17 amino acids. Germline-derived CDR1 and CDR2 are MNHNY and SVGAGI (reference sequence). V was clipped by 8 bases and J by 7 bases, with 27 bases between them. The CDR3 bases are TGTGCCAGCTGCGGCCTAGCGGTAACTAGGGGGGCGAATGAGCAGTTCTTC. Translated, it gives CASCGLAVTRGANEQFF.

This rearrangement joins TRBV6-5 to TRBJ2-2; D perhaps matches TRBD1 (5 bases). Germline V lookup: CDR1 MNHEY, CDR2 SVGAGI. The CDR3 consists of 14 residues. The CDR3 region has the DNA TGTGACAACAGGCGATTGGGGAACACCGGGGAGCTGTTTTTT. It translates to CDNRRLGNTGELFF.

A word on this clonotype: This may be a read error: a much more frequent sequence differs by one nucleotide. This chain links TRBV28 with TRBJ2-6; D uncertain. The V gene's germline CDR1 is MDHEN and CDR2 SYDVKM. The CDR3 totals 13 residues. Here the CDR3 DNA reads TGCGTAGCTCAGGAGCATGGGGTCAACGTCCTGACTTTC. Encoded protein: CVAQEHGVNVLTF.

A remark on this clonotype: Sequence at one end of the junction differs from germline and may be a read error. The chain carries TRBV10-3 and TRBJ1-1; D gene uncertain. CDR1 and CDR2 from the germline V gene are ENHRY and SYGVKD. The CDR3 is 13 residues long. This CDR3 is CAISDQMNTEAFF. The CDR3 DNA reads as TGTGCCATTAGTGATCAGATGAACACTGAAGCTTTCTTT.

Of note for this clonotype: A much larger clonotype is one base distant, so this may be a read error. The chain recombines TRBV29-1 with TRBJ2-7; 7 nucleotides align to TRBD2. With 7 bases clipped from V and 5 bases from J, the junction kept 14 bases outside the gene matches. Germline V gene data show CDR1 as SQVTM and CDR2 as ANQGSEA. This CDR3 spans 14 amino acids. CDR3 nucleotide sequence: TGCAGCGCTGGGCGGGGGTATGAGATCCACGAGCAGTACTTC. Its translation: CSAGRGYEIHEQYF.

Note on this clonotype: A read error is possible here, since a much larger clone lies one base away. The rearrangement joins TRBV5-1 to TRBJ2-1; D might be TRBD2 (6 bases). This CDR3 contains 17 residues. From germline, CDR1 is SGHRS and CDR2 YFSETQ. Between the trimmed V and J ends, which lost 9 bases and 2 bases, there was a span of 24 bases. The CDR3 DNA follows: TGCGCCAACGTTTCCGGGACTCCCGCCCAGGCCTACAATGAGCAGTTCTTC. It codes for CANVSGTPAQAYNEQFF.

This clonotype was observed a handful of times. A clone one base away is much larger, so this may be a read error. CDR3 nucleotide sequence: TGCGCCAGCAGCGACGTCAACACTGAAGCTTCCTTT. Encoded protein: CASSDVNTEASF. The V gene is TRBV5-1, the J gene TRBJ1-1; the D is unclear. The V gene's germline CDR1 is SGHRS and CDR2 YFSETQ. The CDR3 extends over 12 amino acids.

This clonotype was counted between two and nine times. With a much larger clone just one base away, this may be a read error. The chain joins TRBV6-5 to TRBJ2-7; TRBD2 might be the D (6 bases). The DNA end favors TRBJ2-1, so the J call may be wrong. CDR3 length equals 15 residues. From germline, CDR1 is MNHEY and CDR2 SVGAGI. The CDR3 protein is CASSTGGLSSYEQFF. CDR3 DNA: TGTGCCAGCAGTACCGGGGGACTTTCCTCCTACGAGCAGTTCTTC.

As to this clonotype: The CDR3 does not close with the conserved phenylalanine or tryptophan, likely indicating a read error. V and J are TRBV29-1 and TRBJ1-1; no clear D gene. Germline assignment: CDR1 SQVTM and CDR2 ANQGSEA. The germline V and J ends were trimmed by 4 bases and 8 bases, with 14 bases remaining between them. This CDR3 spans 12 amino acids. CDR3: CSVARQESEAFL. CDR3 nucleotide sequence: TGCAGCGTTGCAAGGCAGGAATCCGAAGCTTTCCTT.

Comment on this clonotype: At one end, the junction sequence differs from germline, possibly due to a read error. The rearrangement joins TRBV11-3 to TRBJ2-1; TRBD1 might be the D (6 bases). There are 15 residues in the CDR3. Germline CDR1 is SGHNT and CDR2 is YENEEA. The CDR3 sequence is CASSLGARGKLEQSF. CDR3 nucleotides: TGTGCCAGCAGCTTAGGAGCTAGGGGGAAGCTTGAGCAGTCCTTC.